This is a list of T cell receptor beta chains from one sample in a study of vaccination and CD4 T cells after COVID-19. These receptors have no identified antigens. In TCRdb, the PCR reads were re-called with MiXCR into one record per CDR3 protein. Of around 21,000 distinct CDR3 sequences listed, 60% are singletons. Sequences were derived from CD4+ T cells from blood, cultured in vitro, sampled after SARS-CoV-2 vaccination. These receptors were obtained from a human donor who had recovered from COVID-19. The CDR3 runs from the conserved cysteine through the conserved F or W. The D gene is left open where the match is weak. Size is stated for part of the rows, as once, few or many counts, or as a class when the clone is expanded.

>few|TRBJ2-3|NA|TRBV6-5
TGTGCCAGCAGTTACGGCAGAAGCACAGATACGCAGTATTTT
CASSYGRSTDTQYF
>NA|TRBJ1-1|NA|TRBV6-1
TGTGCCAGCCGCAAAAGCGGTGGGGGGACTGAAGCTTTCTTT
CASRKSGGGTEAFF
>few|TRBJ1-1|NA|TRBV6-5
TGTGCCAGCAGTTACGGGGGGCAGAACACTGAAGCTTTCTTT
CASSYGGQNTEAFF
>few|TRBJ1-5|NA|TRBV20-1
TGCAGTGCTCCCGAGGCGGGACAACTGGACCAGCCCCAGCATTTT
CSAPEAGQLDQPQHF
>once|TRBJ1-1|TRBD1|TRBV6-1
TGTGCCAGCTCGAAACGTCACGGCCAGGGGGGTAATGAAGCTTTCTTT
CASSKRHGQGGNEAFF
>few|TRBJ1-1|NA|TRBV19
TGTGCCAGTAGTATTGTCGGTGTGAACACTGAAGCTTTCTTT
CASSIVGVNTEAFF
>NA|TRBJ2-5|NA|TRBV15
TGTGCCACCAGCAGAGGTCCGTTGGGCCAAGAGACCCAGTACTTC
CATSRGPLGQETQYF
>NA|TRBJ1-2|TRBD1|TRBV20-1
TGCAGTGCTTGGGACAGGGTGGACGGCTACACCTTC
CSAWDRVDGYTF
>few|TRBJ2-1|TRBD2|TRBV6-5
TGTGCCAGCAGTTCCCTAGCGGGGGGGGGCAATGAGCAGTTCTTC
CASSSLAGGGNEQFF
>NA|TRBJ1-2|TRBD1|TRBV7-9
TGCGCCAGCAGCACTTCGACAGGGGATGACTATGGCTACACCTTC
CASSTSTGDDYGYTF
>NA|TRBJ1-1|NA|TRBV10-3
TGTGCCATCAGTGGAGGCAGGGGAGACACTGAAGCTTTCTTT
CAISGGRGDTEAFF
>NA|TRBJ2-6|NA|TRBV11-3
TGTGCCAGCAGTCCTACCTCTGGGGCTAACGTCCTGACTTTC
CASSPTSGANVLTF
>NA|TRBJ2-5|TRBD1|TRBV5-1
TGCGCCAGCAGAAGGACAGGGGAAGAGACCCAGTACTTC
CASRRTGEETQYF
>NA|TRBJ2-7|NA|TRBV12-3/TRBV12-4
TGTGCCAGCAGTTTAAGGACAAGGCTCGGGGAGCAGTACTTC
CASSLRTRLGEQYF
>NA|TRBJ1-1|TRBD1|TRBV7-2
TGTGCCAGCAGCCTCGTCGGGACAGGATTCTCTGAAGCTTTCTTT
CASSLVGTGFSEAFF
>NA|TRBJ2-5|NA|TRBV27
TGTGCCAGCAGCCCAAGGAGAGCCAGCGCGATGCTACAAGAGACCCAGTACTTC
CASSPRRASAMLQETQYF
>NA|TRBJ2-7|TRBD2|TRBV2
TGTGCCAGCAATGGACTAGCGGGCCCCTACGAGCAGTACTTC
CASNGLAGPYEQYF
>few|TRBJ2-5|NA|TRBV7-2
TGTGCCAGCAGCTTAGTATTTGCCCAAGAGACCCAGTACTTC
CASSLVFAQETQYF
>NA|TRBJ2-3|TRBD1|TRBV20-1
TGCAGTGCTAGCGACTCCGGGACAGGGGCAGGAGATACGCAGTATTTT
CSASDSGTGAGDTQYF
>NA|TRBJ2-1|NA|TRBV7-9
TGTGCCAGCAGCTTAGTAGACAATGAGCAGTTCTTC
CASSLVDNEQFF
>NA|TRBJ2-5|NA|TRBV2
TGTGCCAGCAGTGGTCGGGGACCAGAGACCCAGTACTTC
CASSGRGPETQYF
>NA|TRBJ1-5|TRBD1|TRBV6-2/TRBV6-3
TGTGCCAGCAGTAGCCCGACAGGGGGCTCGCAAATTCGGCCCCAGCATTTT
CASSSPTGGSQIRPQHF
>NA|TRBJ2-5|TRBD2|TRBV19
TGTGCCAGTAGTAGTAAGGCTAGCGGGGCCCAAGAGACCCAGTACTTC
CASSSKASGAQETQYF
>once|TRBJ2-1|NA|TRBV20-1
TGCAGTGCTAGAGTGGTTAGCTCCTACAATGAGCAGTTCTTC
CSARVVSSYNEQFF
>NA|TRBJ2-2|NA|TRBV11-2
TGTGCCAGCAGCCGGGACGGACTGAACACCGGGGAGCTGTTTTTT
CASSRDGLNTGELFF
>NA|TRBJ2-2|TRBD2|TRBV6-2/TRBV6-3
TGTGCCAGCAGAACTAGCGGGGGCCGAACCGGGGAGCTGTTTTTT
CASRTSGGRTGELFF
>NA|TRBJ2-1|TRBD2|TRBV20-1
TGCAGTGCTAGAGCTAGCGGGATGGGGGGTGAGCAGTTCTTC
CSARASGMGGEQFF
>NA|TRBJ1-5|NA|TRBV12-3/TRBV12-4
TGTGCCAGCAGTCTCCGTTGGGGCAGCCATAGCAATCAGCCCCAGCATTTT
CASSLRWGSHSNQPQHF
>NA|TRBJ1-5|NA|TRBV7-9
TGTGCCAGCAGCTTAGGGTCCGAGCCCCAGCATTTT
CASSLGSEPQHF
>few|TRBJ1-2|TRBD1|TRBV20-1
TGCAGTGCTACCAAGGACAGGGCGGATGGCTACACCTTC
CSATKDRADGYTF
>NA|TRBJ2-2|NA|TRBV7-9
TGTGCCAGCAGCCGCCTCACCGGGGAGCTGTTTTTT
CASSRLTGELFF
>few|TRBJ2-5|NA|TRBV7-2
TGTGCCAGCAGCTGGGGTTTACAGGGAGGAGGTGAGACCCAGTACTTC
CASSWGLQGGGETQYF
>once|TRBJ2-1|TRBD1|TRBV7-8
TGTGCCAGCAGCTTTACAGGGGGACGAGGTGAGCAGTTCTTC
CASSFTGGRGEQFF
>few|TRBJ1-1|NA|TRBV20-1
TGCAGTGCTAGAGTTGATGCCAGGCCGAACACTGAAGCTTTCTTT
CSARVDARPNTEAFF
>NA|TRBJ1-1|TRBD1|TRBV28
TGTGCCAGCACGGAAGGGGGCGTGAACACTGAAGCTTTCTTT
CASTEGGVNTEAFF
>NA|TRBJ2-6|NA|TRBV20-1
TGCAGTGCTAGAACTCCGGACGACTCTGGGGCCAACGTCCTGACTTTC
CSARTPDDSGANVLTF
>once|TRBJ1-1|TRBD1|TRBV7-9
TGTGCCAGCAGCAGAAGACAGGGGGCCAACACTGAAGCTTTCTTT
CASSRRQGANTEAFF
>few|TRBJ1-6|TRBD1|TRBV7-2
TGTGCCAGCAGCTCCCGGACAGGGGTAAATTCACCCCTCCACTTT
CASSSRTGVNSPLHF
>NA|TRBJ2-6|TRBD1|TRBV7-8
TGTGCCAGCAGCTTTCGGTTGACAGGGGCCCTCTCTGGGGCCAACGTCCTGACTTTC
CASSFRLTGALSGANVLTF
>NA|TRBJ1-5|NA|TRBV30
TGTGCCGTTGAGGGAGGAGGACAGCCCCAGCATTTT
CAVEGGGQPQHF
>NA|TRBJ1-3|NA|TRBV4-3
TGCGCCAGCAGCCATGATAGCTCTCGAAACACCATATATTTT
CASSHDSSRNTIYF
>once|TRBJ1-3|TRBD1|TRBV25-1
TGTGCCAGCAGTGACTCATTGACAGGGCGAAGGCCCCCCACCATATATTTT
CASSDSLTGRRPPTIYF
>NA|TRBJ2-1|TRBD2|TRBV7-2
TGTGCCAGCAGCCGGCTAGCGGGAGGGCCGCAATATGAGCAGTTCTTC
CASSRLAGGPQYEQFF
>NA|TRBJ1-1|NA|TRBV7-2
TGTGCCAGCAGCTTAGTAGGGGAAACTGAAGCTTTCTTT
CASSLVGETEAFF
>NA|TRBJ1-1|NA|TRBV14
TGTGCCAGCAGCCCGGTTCGGGGATTCACTGAAGCTTTCTTT
CASSPVRGFTEAFF
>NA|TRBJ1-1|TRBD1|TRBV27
TGTGCCAGCAGTCTGGACAGGGGGCGAGTGGAAACTGAAGCTTTCTTT
CASSLDRGRVETEAFF
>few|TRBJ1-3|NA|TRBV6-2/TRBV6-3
TGTGCCAGCACGGACAAAAACTCTGGAAACACCATATATTTT
CASTDKNSGNTIYF
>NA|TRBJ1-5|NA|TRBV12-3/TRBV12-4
TGTGCCAGCAGTAAAGGTGGACTTAGCAATCAGCCCCAGCATTTT
CASSKGGLSNQPQHF
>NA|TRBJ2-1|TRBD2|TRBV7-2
TGTGCCAGCAGCCAGATAGCGGGAATCTTGGGGGTGGAGCAGTTCTTC
CASSQIAGILGVEQFF
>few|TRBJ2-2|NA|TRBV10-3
TGTGCCATCAGTGGGACCGACAGGACCGGGGAGCTGTTTTTT
CAISGTDRTGELFF
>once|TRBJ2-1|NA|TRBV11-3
TGTGCCAGCAGCCCTCGGAGATACAATGAGCAGTTCTTC
CASSPRRYNEQFF
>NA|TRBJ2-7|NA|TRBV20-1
TGCAGTGCTGGCACAGGGGGGGGACCTTCCTCCTACGAGCAGTACTTC
CSAGTGGGPSSYEQYF
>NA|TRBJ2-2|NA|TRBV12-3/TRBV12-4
TGTGCCAGCAGTTTACGGGACACCTACACCGGGGAGCTGTTTTTT
CASSLRDTYTGELFF